This record concerns one T cell receptor beta chain sequence. Germline lookup yields CDR1 SGHNT and CDR2 YYREEE (reference sequence). This CDR3 has 16 residues. V was pared by 3 bases and J by 3 bases, with 9 bases of the junction left unmatched. This sample is drawn from a study of blood T cell repertoires in COVID-19. Study-level background: In each case, the material was cDNA or gDNA derived from T cells, B-cell-depleted T cells, or PBMCs.

The data were produced by immunoSEQ multiplex PCR, yet TCRdb's version contains in-frame clones alone and is incomplete. Among fewer than 500,000 clones, roughly nine tenths were seen once, and the ten largest hold 0.7%. V gene TRBV5-4 combines with J gene TRBJ1-1, with TRBD1 matching over 9 bases. This receptor was identified in a woman younger than 35 who had recovered from COVID-19. The specimen sequenced was PBMCs or T cells enriched from blood (not recorded which). The CDR3 nucleotides read TGTGCCAGCAGCTCCTTACGACAGGGGGTGGACACTGAAGCTTTCTTT. Its protein product is CASSSLRQGVDTEAFF.